These 18 T cell receptor beta chains share one sample of origin, sequenced in a study of Ad26.COV2.S vaccination and SARS-CoV-2 variants. This table comes from immunoSEQ multiplex PCR, and its TCRdb copy is limited to in-frame clones, with some not included. The data contain more than 250,000 clones, about 89% of them singletons. As to treatment: over 15 received Ad26.COV2.S at low or high dose, single or two shots; 5 received placebo; per-sample allocation not given. Samples came from day 63 after the first vaccine or placebo injection. Source: peripheral blood, taken in a trial of Ad26.COV2.S vaccine versus placebo. All receptors come from a person between 18 and 59 years old who received the Ad26.COV2.S COVID-19 vaccine or a placebo.

The chain is built from TRBV11-2 and TRBJ1-4, with 9 bases matching TRBD1. The germline V gene has CDR1 SGHAT and CDR2 FQNNGV. V lost 3 bases and J lost 3; bases outside the gene matches: 5. This CDR3 comprises 16 residues. The CDR3 here is CASSFTGGLSNEKLFF. DNA of the CDR3: TGTGCCAGCAGCTTTACAGGGGGCTTGTCTAATGAAAAACTGTTTTTT.

The chain recombines TRBV5-4 with TRBJ2-3; 7 bases are a match to TRBD2. V gave up 1 base and J gave up 2 bases; unmatched junction bases: 4. CDR3 length: 15 residues. The germline V gene encodes CDR1 SGHNT and CDR2 YYREEE (reference sequence). The CDR3 loop is CASSLSGDYTDTQYF. Here the CDR3 DNA reads TGTGCCAGCAGCTTGTCGGGGGACTACACAGATACGCAGTATTTT.

CDR3 nucleotides: TGCGCCAGCAGCTTTTCGACAGGGTTGAACACTGAAGCTTTCTTT. Translating gives CASSFSTGLNTEAFF. The rearrangement links TRBV5-1 to TRBJ1-1, with TRBD1 matching 7 bases. V lost 2 bases, J lost 0 bases, and 4 bases stayed unmatched. CDR1 is SGHRS and CDR2 is YFSETQ in the germline V gene. The CDR3 extends over 15 amino acids. Based on the CDR3 plus reference TRBV5-1 and TRBJ1-1, the full variable domain is KAGVTQTPRYLIKTRGQQVTLSCSPISGHRSVSWYQQTPGQGLQFLFEYFSETQRNKGNFPGRFSGRQFSNSRSEMNVSTLELGDSALYLCASSFSTGLNTEAFFGQGTRLTVV.

The chain combines TRBV27 with TRBJ2-5; 9 bases align to TRBD2. After removal of 6 bases from V and 5 bases from J, the junction contained 7 bases not matched to a gene. This CDR3 region has 14 residues. The germline V gene encodes CDR1 MNHEY and CDR2 SMNVEV (reference sequence). CDR3 loop: CASRASGADETQYF. CDR3 nucleotide sequence: TGTGCCAGCAGGGCTAGCGGGGCCGATGAGACCCAGTACTTC.

The chain joins TRBV18 to TRBJ1-5; no firm D call. CDR1 and CDR2 (germline): KGHSH, LQKENI. The V end lost 1 base, the J end lost 10 bases, and 8 bases lay between the germline ends. The CDR3 consists of 12 residues. The CDR3 DNA reads as TGTGCCAGCTCACCACAGGCAGGCCCCCAGCATTTT. Protein product: CASSPQAGPQHF.

This chain connects TRBV13 to TRBJ2-1; D is perhaps TRBD2 (5 bases). Germline V gene sequence: CDR1 PRHDT, CDR2 FYEKMQ (reference sequence). V was clipped by 1 base and J by 5 bases, with 12 bases between them. The CDR3 contains 15 residues. In DNA, the CDR3 is TGTGCCAGCAGCTTAGTTCGAGCGGCCAACAATGAGCAGTTCTTC. Its protein is CASSLVRAANNEQFF.

This sequence joins TRBV24-1 and TRBJ1-3; D remains unclear. This CDR3 spans 15 amino acids. Trimming removed 12 bases from V and 3 bases from J, with 20 bases in between. Germline V gene sequence: CDR1 KGHDR, CDR2 SFDVKD. CDR3 bases: TGTGCCCCCGGGATTCGTGGTGGGTGTGGAAACACCATATATTTT. Amino acids: CAPGIRGGCGNTIYF.

Only one count was recorded for this clone. Here the CDR3 reads CASSPGRYQYNEQFF. The CDR3 DNA reads as TGTGCCAGCAGCCCAGGACGCTACCAATACAATGAGCAGTTCTTC. The V call is TRBV7-8, the J call TRBJ2-1; unclear D gene. CDR1 and CDR2 from the germline V gene are SGHVS and FQNEAQ. The V end was cut by 5 bases, the J end by 4 bases, with 15 bases between. The length of the CDR3 is 15 residues.

The chain combines TRBV30 with TRBJ2-7, with 10 bases lining up with TRBD1. From germline, CDR1 is GTSNPN and CDR2 SVGIG (reference sequence). J gave up 3 bases and V 2 bases, and 4 bases lay outside the gene matches. The CDR3 has 14 residues. CDR3 sequence reads: CAWSRDRGIYEQYF. DNA of the CDR3: TGTGCCTGGAGTAGGGACAGGGGCATCTACGAGCAGTACTTC.

J is TRBJ2-3 and V is TRBV2; 8 nucleotides align to TRBD1. There are 15 residues in the CDR3. In germline, CDR1 is SNHLY, CDR2 FYNNEI. The V and J ends lost 3 bases and 2 bases, in that order; junction bases with no gene match: 4. The DNA of the CDR3 is TGTGCCAGCAGTGATAGTCAGGGGGCCACAGATACGCAGTATTTT. It specifies CASSDSQGATDTQYF.

This sequence joins TRBV7-8 and TRBJ2-4; no clear D. CDR1 is SGHVS and CDR2 is FQNEAQ in the germline V gene. The CDR3 has 15 amino acids. V was shortened by 3 bases and J by 0 bases, with 9 bases between the two germline ends. This CDR3 reads CASSLSRIAKNIQYF. In DNA form, the CDR3 reads TGTGCCAGCAGCTTGAGTCGCATAGCCAAAAACATTCAGTACTTC.

The rearrangement links TRBV5-1 to TRBJ1-1; TRBD1 matches 8 bases. The CDR3 sequence is 15 residues long. V shed 4 bases and J 4 bases; nucleotides not matched to a gene: 9. Germline assignment: CDR1 SGHRS and CDR2 YFSETQ. DNA of the CDR3: TGCGCCAGCAGCCTCATATCAGGGGGCTTCACTGAAGCTTTCTTT. It codes for CASSLISGGFTEAFF.

The V gene is TRBV25-1, the J gene TRBJ2-5; D tentatively fits TRBD1 or TRBD2 (5 bases each). This CDR3 is 14 amino acids long. In germline, CDR1 is MGHDK, CDR2 SYGVNS. The V end lost 4 bases, the J end lost 4 bases, and 13 bases lay between the germline ends. The CDR3 DNA reads as TGTGCCAGCAGTGTTTCCGGGGCGGGAGAGACCCAGTACTTC. Encoded protein: CASSVSGAGETQYF.

The chain has TRBV6-5 and TRBJ1-2, with D possibly TRBD1 on 5 matching bases. This CDR3 comprises 14 residues. V was cut by 6 bases and J by 5 bases, with 16 bases left in between. CDR1 and CDR2 (germline): MNHEY, SVGAGI. CDR3 DNA sequence: TGTGCCAGCAGCGGAACCGGGACGGGTTATGGCTACACCTTC. This translates into CASSGTGTGYGYTF.

This clone was seen once. The chain links TRBV19 to TRBJ1-2; possibly TRBD1 for D (5 bases). With 7 bases removed from V and 3 bases from J, the gap between germline ends came to 21 bases. CDR1 and CDR2 from the germline V gene are LNHDA and SQIVND (reference sequence). The CDR3 extends over 16 amino acids. The CDR3 protein is CASTPLGRGSDYGYTF. The CDR3 DNA reads TGTGCCAGTACCCCTCTGGGGAGGGGCAGTGACTATGGCTACACCTTC.

This clone was recorded only once. This chain uses TRBV20-1 with TRBJ2-5; D is undetermined. With 3 bases removed from V and 5 bases from J, the gap between germline ends came to 7 bases. The CDR3 totals 11 residues. Germline V gene sequence: CDR1 DFQATT, CDR2 SNEGSKA (reference sequence). The CDR3, as DNA: TGCAGTGCTAGCGTGAGGGAGACCCAGTACTTC. Translation: CSASVRETQYF.

This clone was seen a single time. The chain is built from TRBV6-4 and TRBJ1-5; tentative D call: TRBD1 (6 bases). In germline, CDR1 is MRHNA, CDR2 SNTAGT. V lost 9 bases and J lost 0, with 18 bases in between. This CDR3 is built from 16 residues. This CDR3 reads CARETRQAYSNQPQHF. The CDR3 region has the DNA TGTGCCAGGGAAACCAGACAGGCGTATAGCAATCAGCCCCAGCATTTT.

The gene calls are TRBV27 and TRBJ2-7; D unresolved. The CDR3 is 13 residues long. Deletions cut 3 bases from V and 4 bases from J, with 10 bases between. Looked up from germline, CDR1 is MNHEY and CDR2 is SMNVEV (reference sequence). CDR3 in amino acids: CASSFGRDYEQYF. CDR3 bases: TGTGCCAGCAGTTTCGGCCGCGATTACGAGCAGTACTTC.